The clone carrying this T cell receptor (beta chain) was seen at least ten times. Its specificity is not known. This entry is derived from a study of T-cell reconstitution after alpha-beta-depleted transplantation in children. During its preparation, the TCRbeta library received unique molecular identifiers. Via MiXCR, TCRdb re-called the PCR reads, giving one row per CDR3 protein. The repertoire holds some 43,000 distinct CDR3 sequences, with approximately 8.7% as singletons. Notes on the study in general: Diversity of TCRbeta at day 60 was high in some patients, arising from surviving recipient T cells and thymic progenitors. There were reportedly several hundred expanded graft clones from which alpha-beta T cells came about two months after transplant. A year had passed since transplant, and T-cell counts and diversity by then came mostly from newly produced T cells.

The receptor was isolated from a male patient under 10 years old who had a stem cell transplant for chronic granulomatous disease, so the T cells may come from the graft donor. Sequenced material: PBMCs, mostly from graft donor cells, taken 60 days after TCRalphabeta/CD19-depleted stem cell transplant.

The CDR3 nucleotides read TGTGCCAGCAGTGACCGGGACAGGGCCGGGTGGCGGTCCTCCGATACGCAGTATTTT. Amino acid sequence: CASSDRDRAGWRSSDTQYF. The chain couples TRBV6-4 to TRBJ2-3, with 9 bases matching TRBD1. Trimming at V came to 2 bases and at J to 6 bases, leaving 18 bases not matched to a gene. Germline loops: CDR1 MRHNA, CDR2 SNTAGT. The CDR3 spans 19 residues.